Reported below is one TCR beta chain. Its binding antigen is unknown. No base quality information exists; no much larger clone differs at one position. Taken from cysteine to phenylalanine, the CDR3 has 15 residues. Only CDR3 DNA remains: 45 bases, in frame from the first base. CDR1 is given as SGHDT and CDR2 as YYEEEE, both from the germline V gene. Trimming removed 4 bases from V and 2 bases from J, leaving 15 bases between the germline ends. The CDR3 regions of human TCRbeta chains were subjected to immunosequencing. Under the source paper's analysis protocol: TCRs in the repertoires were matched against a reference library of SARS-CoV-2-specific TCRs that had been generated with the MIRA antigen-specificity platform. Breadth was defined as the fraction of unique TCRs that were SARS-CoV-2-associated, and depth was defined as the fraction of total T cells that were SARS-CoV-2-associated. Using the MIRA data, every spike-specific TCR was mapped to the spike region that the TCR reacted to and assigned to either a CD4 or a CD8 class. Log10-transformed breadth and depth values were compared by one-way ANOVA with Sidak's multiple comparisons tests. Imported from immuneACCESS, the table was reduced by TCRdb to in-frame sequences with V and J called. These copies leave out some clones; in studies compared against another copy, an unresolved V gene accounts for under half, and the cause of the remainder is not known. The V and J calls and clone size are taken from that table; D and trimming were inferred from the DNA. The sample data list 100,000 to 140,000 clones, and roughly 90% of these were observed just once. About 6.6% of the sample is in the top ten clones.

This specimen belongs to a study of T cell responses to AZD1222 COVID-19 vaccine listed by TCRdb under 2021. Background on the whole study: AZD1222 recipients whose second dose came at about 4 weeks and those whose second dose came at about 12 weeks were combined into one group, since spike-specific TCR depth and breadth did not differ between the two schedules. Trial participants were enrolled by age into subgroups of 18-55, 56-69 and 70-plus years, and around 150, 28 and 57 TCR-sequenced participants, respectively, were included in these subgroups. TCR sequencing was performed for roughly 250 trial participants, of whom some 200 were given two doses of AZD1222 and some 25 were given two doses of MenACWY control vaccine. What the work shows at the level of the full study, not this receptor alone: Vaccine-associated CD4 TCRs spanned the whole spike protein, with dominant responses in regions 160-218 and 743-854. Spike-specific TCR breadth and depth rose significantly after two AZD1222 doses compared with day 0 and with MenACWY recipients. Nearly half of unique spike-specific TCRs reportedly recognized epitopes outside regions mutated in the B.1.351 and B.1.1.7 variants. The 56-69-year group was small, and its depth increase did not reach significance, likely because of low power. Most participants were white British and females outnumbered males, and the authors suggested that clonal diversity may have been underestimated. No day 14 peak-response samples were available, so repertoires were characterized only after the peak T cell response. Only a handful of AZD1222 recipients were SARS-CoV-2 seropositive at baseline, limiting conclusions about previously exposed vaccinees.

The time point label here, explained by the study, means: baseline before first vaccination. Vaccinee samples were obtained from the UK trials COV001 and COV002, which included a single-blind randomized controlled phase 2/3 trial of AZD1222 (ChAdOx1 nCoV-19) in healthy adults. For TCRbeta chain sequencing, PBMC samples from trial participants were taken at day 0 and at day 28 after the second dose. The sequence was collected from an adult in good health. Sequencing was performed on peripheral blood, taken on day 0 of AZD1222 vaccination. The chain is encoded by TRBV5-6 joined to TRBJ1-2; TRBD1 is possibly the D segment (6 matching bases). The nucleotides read TGTGCCAGCAGCCTGTTTCAGGGGCGCAACTATGGCTACACCTTC. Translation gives CASSLFQGRNYGYTF.